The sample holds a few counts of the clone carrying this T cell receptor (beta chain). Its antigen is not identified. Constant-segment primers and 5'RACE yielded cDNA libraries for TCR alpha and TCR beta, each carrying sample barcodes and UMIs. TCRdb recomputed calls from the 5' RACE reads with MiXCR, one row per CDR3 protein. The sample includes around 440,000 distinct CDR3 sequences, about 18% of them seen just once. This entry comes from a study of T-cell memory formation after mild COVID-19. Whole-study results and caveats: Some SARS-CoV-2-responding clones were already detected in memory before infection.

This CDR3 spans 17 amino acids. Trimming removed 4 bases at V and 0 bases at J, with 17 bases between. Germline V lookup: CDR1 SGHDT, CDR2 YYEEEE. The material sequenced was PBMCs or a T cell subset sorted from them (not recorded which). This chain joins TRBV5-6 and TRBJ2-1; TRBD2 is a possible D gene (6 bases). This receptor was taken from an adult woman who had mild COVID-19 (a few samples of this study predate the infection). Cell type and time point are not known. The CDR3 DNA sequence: TGTGCCAGCAGCCGACTGGGGCGGGGTAGCTCCTACAATGAGCAGTTCTTC. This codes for CASSRLGRGSSYNEQFF.